Shown below are 20 T cell receptor beta chains from a single sample sequenced in a study of cytomegalovirus exposure and HLA in healthy donors. Researchers ran the PCR with 60 Vbeta and 13 Jbeta primers. TCRdb keeps only in-frame clones here, not all; method: immunoSEQ multiplex PCR. The sample consists of about 170,000 clones, around 76% of them appearing once. Sequenced: PBMCs. The receptor set was obtained from a man in his forties in good health and CMV-seropositive.

The chain links TRBV27 to TRBJ1-5; D is possibly TRBD1 (6 bases). CDR1 and CDR2 (germline): MNHEY, SMNVEV (reference sequence). The V gene lost 7 bases and the J gene lost 1 base, with 14 bases spanning the gap. This CDR3 has 15 amino acids. CDR3 sequence (DNA): TGTGCCAGCAAGCCCCAAAGGGGGAGCAATCAGCCCCAGCATTTT. It specifies CASKPQRGSNQPQHF.

This clone was recorded once. V gene TRBV9 combines with J gene TRBJ1-2; possibly TRBD1 for D (5 bases). The germline V gene encodes CDR1 SGDLS and CDR2 YYNGEE. There are 14 residues in the CDR3. The ends were cut back, 1 base at V and 7 bases at J, with 14 bases in the middle. Here the CDR3 reads CASSVLLDGGGYTF. Written as DNA, the CDR3 is TGTGCCAGCAGCGTACTCCTCGACGGGGGTGGCTACACCTTC.

The chain links TRBV5-1 to TRBJ2-1, with 7 bases that match TRBD2. The CDR3 covers 14 residues. The V and J ends lost 7 bases and 0 bases, in that order; junction bases with no gene match: 4. Germline V CDR1 and CDR2: SGHRS, YFSETQ. The CDR3, as DNA: TGCGCCAGCGGACGGGGGGACTCCTACAATGAGCAGTTCTTC. Protein sequence: CASGRGDSYNEQFF.

V gene TRBV15 combines with J gene TRBJ2-1; possibly TRBD1 for D (5 bases). The CDR3 runs to 15 residues. Germline values: CDR1 LNHNV, CDR2 YYDKDF (reference sequence). The germline V and J ends were trimmed by 0 bases and 8 bases, with 14 bases remaining between them. The CDR3 loop reads CATSRDHPGWDEQFF. As DNA, the CDR3 is TGTGCCACCAGCAGAGATCATCCAGGGTGGGATGAGCAGTTCTTC.

This clone occurred a few times. The chain carries TRBV27 and TRBJ1-5; D may be TRBD1 (5 bases). V gave up 2 bases and J gave up 6 bases, with 8 bases separating them. The CDR3 covers 13 residues. Germline CDR1 is MNHEY and CDR2 is SMNVEV (reference sequence). The CDR3 loop is CASSLGRAQPQHF. In DNA, the CDR3 is TGTGCCAGCAGTTTAGGCAGGGCTCAGCCCCAGCATTTT.

The chain uses TRBV6-1 and TRBJ2-1, with TRBD2 identical over 12 bases. The germline V gene encodes CDR1 MNHNS and CDR2 SASEGT. V shed 1 base and J 7 bases; nucleotides not matched to a gene: 2. The CDR3 contains 15 residues. The CDR3 coding sequence is TGTGCCAGCAGTGAAGGGACTAGCGGGGATAATGAGCAGTTCTTC. It codes for CASSEGTSGDNEQFF.

The V gene is TRBV6-1, the J gene TRBJ2-7, with a weak D call TRBD1 (6 bases). This CDR3 comprises 14 residues. The germline V gene has CDR1 MNHNS and CDR2 SASEGT. V was pared by 3 bases and J by 1 base, with 10 bases between. The chain's CDR3 is CASSDRGRSYEQYF. The CDR3 DNA reads TGTGCCAGCAGTGACAGGGGTAGGTCCTACGAGCAGTACTTC.

V and J are TRBV4-1 and TRBJ1-4; D uncertain. CDR1 is MGHRA, CDR2 YSYEKL, per germline. The CDR3 spans 16 residues. Trimming removed 0 bases at V and 1 base at J, with 9 bases between. The CDR3 DNA follows: TGCGCCAGCAGCCAAGAAGTAGCGGTAACTAATGAAAAACTGTTTTTT. Residues: CASSQEVAVTNEKLFF.

V gene TRBV5-8 combines with J gene TRBJ2-1; 7 bases match TRBD2. Trimming removed 0 bases from V and 3 bases from J; junction bases left unmatched: 3. The CDR3 loop spans 15 amino acids. Germline V CDR1 and CDR2: SGHTS, YDEGEE. In DNA form, the CDR3 reads TGTGCCAGCAGCTTGGGGCCTAGCGGCTACAATGAGCAGTTCTTC. Protein product: CASSLGPSGYNEQFF.

The chain employs TRBV5-1 and TRBJ2-3, with D possibly being TRBD1 (5 bases). V lost 0 bases, J lost 1 base, and 6 bases lay in between. The CDR3 runs 14 residues. Germline V gene lookup returns CDR1 SGHRS and CDR2 YFSETQ. The CDR3 coding sequence is TGCGCCAGCAGCTTGGGCAGGGGCACAGATACGCAGTATTTT. This codes for CASSLGRGTDTQYF.

This clone is a singleton in its sample. The same CDR3 is also encoded by other DNA sequences in this sample. The CDR3 is CASSPGQGSTEAFF. As DNA, the CDR3 is TGTGCCAGCAGCCCGGGACAGGGGAGCACTGAAGCTTTCTTT. V is TRBV11-2 and J is TRBJ1-1; 10 nucleotides line up with TRBD1. This CDR3 is 14 amino acids long. The germline V gene has CDR1 SGHAT and CDR2 FQNNGV. The V gene end was trimmed by 5 bases and the J gene end by 4 bases; junction bases not matched to a gene: 4.

The J gene is TRBJ1-2, the V gene TRBV7-9, with D perhaps matching TRBD1 (6 bases). CDR3 size: 16 residues. Germline V lookup: CDR1 SEHNR, CDR2 FQNEAQ (reference sequence). V dropped 5 bases and J dropped 1 base, with 17 bases sitting between them. This chain's CDR3 is CASSPSWGQNNYGYTF. Here the CDR3 DNA reads TGTGCCAGCAGCCCATCCTGGGGGCAAAATAACTATGGCTACACCTTC.

The rearrangement links TRBV18 to TRBJ2-7, with TRBD1 matching 10 bases. Per germline, CDR1 KGHSH and CDR2 LQKENI. The CDR3 length is 15 residues. Trimming removed 3 bases from V and 0 bases from J; junction bases left unmatched: 2. Here the CDR3 reads CASSPGQGHSYEQYF. In nucleotides, the CDR3 is TGTGCCAGCTCACCGGGACAGGGGCACTCCTACGAGCAGTACTTC.

The rearrangement links TRBV2 to TRBJ2-2; tentatively, D is TRBD2 (6 bases). CDR3 length equals 14 residues. Trimming shortened V by 7 bases and J by 4 bases, and 13 bases separated the two germline ends. Germline CDR1 is SNHLY and CDR2 is FYNNEI. In DNA form, the CDR3 reads TGTGCCAGCACCACAACTAGCTTCACCGGGGAGCTGTTTTTT. It translates to CASTTTSFTGELFF.

This clone was detected only a few times. The chain combines TRBV12-5 with TRBJ2-3; D gene ambiguous. The CDR3 runs 13 residues. The ends were cut back, 5 bases at V and 5 bases at J, with 11 bases in the middle. Germline V CDR1 and CDR2: LGHNT, FRNRAP. The CDR3 region has the DNA TGTGCTAGTGGTCACCCCAGAGGAGATACGCAGTATTTT. Encoded protein: CASGHPRGDTQYF.

CDR3 sequence (DNA): TGTGCCAGCTCACTGAAGACAGGGGGGCTGTTTTTT. It specifies CASSLKTGGLFF. The chain couples TRBV18 to TRBJ1-4; the match to TRBD1 covers 9 bases. In germline, CDR1 is KGHSH, CDR2 LQKENI. Trimming cost V 4 bases and J 14 bases; bases outside gene matches: 5. This CDR3 has 12 amino acids.

The chain combines TRBV7-3 with TRBJ2-3; D ambiguous. This CDR3 region has 13 residues. CDR1 SGHTA and CDR2 FQGTGA come from the germline V gene. V lost 3 bases and J lost 6, with 10 bases in between. CDR3: CASSFPPSDTQYF. The CDR3 nucleotides are TGTGCCAGCAGCTTCCCTCCCTCCGATACGCAGTATTTT. Variable domain in full (rest from reference TRBV7-3 and TRBJ2-3): GAGVSQTPSNKVTEKGKYVELRCDPISGHTALYWYRQSLGQGPEFLIYFQGTGAADDSGLPNDRFFAVRPEGSVSTLKIQRTERGDSAVYLCASSFPPSDTQYFGPGTRLTVL.

This chain connects TRBV5-1 to TRBJ2-2, with 11 bases matching TRBD1. There are 22 residues in the CDR3. The trim removed 1 base at V and 2 bases at J, leaving 19 bases unmatched. CDR1 and CDR2 from the germline V gene are SGHRS and YFSETQ. Here the CDR3 DNA reads TGCGCCAGCAGCTTGAACCCCATACATCTTCGGACAGGGGGCGCCAACACCGGGGAGCTGTTTTTT. Protein: CASSLNPIHLRTGGANTGELFF.

This clone was observed a few times. This sequence joins TRBV20-1 and TRBJ2-5, with unresolved D. Germline CDR1 DFQATT, CDR2 SNEGSKA (reference sequence). CDR3 length equals 11 residues. Between the trimmed V and J ends, which lost 6 bases and 4 bases, there was a span of 9 bases. In nucleotides, the CDR3 is TGCAGTGCGCCGAGTGGAGAGACCCAGTACTTC. Protein sequence: CSAPSGETQYF.

Concerning this clone: The junction differs from germline at one of its ends, possibly a read error. CDR3 DNA: TGTGCCGGCAGTGACAGGGGAAGTGACACTGAAGCTTTCTTT. Translation: CAGSDRGSDTEAFF. This chain connects TRBV2 to TRBJ1-1; 8 bases fit TRBD1. The germline gives CDR1 SNHLY, CDR2 FYNNEI. This CDR3 spans 14 amino acids.